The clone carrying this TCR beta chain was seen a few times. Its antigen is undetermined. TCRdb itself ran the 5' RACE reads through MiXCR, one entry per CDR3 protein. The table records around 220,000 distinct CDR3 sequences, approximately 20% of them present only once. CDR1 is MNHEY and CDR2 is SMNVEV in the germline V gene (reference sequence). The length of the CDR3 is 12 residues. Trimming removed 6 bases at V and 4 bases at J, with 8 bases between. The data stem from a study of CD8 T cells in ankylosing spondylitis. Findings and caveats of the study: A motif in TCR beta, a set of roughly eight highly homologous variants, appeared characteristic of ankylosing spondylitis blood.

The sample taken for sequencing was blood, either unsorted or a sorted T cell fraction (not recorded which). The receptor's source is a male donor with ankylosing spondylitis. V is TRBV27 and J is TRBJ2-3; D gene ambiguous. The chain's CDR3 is CASSRFSDTQYF. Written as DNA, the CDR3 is TGTGCCAGCAGCCGATTCTCAGATACGCAGTATTTT.